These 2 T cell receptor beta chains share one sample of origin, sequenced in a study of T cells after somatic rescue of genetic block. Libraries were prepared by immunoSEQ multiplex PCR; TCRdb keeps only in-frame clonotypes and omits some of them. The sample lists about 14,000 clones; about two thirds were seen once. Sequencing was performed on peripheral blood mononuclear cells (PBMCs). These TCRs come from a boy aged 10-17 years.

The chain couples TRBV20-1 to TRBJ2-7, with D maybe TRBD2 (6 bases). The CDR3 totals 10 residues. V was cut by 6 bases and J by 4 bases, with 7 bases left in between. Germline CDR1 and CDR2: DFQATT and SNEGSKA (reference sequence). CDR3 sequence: CSAGGYEQYF. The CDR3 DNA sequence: TGCAGTGCGGGGGGATACGAGCAGTACTTC.

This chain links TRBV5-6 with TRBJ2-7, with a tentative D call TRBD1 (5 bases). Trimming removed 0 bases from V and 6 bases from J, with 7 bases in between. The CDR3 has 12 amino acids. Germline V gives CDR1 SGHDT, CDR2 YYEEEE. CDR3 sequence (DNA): TGTGCCAGCAGCTTGGCAGGGCTCGAGCAGTACTTC. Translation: CASSLAGLEQYF.